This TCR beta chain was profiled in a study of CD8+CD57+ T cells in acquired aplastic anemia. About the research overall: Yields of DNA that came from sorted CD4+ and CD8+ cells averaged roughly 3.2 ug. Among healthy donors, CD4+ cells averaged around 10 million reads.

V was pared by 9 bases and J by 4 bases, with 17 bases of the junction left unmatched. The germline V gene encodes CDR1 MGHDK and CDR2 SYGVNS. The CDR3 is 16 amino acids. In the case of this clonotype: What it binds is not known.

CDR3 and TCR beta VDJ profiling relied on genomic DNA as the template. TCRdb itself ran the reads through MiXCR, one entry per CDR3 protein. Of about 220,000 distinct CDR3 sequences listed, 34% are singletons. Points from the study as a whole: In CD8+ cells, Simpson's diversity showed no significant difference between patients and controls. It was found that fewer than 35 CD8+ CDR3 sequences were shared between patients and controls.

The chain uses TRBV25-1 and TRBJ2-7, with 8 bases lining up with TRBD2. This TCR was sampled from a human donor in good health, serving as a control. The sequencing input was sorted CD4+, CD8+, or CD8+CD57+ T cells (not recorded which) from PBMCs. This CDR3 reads CASSGTGGGRPYEQYF. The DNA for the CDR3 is TGTGCCAGTAGCGGGACGGGGGGCGGCAGGCCGTACGAGCAGTACTTC.